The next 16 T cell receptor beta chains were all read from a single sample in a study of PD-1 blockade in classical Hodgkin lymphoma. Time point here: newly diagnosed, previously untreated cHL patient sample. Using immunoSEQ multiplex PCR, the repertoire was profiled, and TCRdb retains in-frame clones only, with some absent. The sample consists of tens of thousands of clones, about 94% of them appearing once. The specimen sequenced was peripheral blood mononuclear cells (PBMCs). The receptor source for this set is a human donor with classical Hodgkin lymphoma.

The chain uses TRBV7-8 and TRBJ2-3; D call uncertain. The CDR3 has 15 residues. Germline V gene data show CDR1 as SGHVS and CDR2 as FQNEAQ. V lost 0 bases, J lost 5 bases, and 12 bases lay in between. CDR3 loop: CASSLAQVLGDTQYF. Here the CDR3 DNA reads TGTGCCAGCAGCTTAGCTCAGGTTCTTGGAGATACGCAGTATTTT.

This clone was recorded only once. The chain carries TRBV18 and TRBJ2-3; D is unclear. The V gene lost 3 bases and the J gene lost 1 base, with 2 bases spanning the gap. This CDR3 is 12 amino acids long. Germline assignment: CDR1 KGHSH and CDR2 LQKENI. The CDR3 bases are TGTGCCAGCTCACCGCGCACAGATACGCAGTATTTT. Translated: CASSPRTDTQYF.

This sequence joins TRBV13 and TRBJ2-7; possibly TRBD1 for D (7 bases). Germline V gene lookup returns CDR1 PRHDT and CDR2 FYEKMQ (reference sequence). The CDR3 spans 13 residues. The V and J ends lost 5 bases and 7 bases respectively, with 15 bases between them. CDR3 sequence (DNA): TGTGCCAGCAGCCCGACAGGGAGGTGGGAGCAGTACTTC. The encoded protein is CASSPTGRWEQYF.

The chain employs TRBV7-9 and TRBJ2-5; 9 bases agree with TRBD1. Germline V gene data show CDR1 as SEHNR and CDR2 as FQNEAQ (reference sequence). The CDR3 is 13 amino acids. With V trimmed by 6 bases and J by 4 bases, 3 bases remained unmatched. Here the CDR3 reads CASRKTGGETQYF. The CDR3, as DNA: TGTGCCAGCAGGAAGACAGGGGGAGAGACCCAGTACTTC.

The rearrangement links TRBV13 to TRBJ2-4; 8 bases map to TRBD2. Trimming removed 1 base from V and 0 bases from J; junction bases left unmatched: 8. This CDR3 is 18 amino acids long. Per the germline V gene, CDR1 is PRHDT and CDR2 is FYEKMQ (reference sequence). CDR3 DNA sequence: TGTGCCAGCAGCTTAGTGGGCCCCGGGGGGGGAGCCAAAAACATTCAGTACTTC. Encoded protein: CASSLVGPGGGAKNIQYF.

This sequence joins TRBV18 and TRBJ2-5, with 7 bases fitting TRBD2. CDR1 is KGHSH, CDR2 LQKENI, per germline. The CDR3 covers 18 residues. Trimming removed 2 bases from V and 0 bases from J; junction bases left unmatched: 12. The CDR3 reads CASSPNPTGGSNQETQYF. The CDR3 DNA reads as TGTGCCAGCTCACCAAACCCCACCGGCGGGAGCAACCAAGAGACCCAGTACTTC.

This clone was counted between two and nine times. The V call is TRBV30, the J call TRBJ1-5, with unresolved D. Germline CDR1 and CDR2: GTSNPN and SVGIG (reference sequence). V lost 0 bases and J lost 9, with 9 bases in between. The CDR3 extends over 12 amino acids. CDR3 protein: CAWSVSVGPQHF. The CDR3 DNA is TGTGCCTGGAGTGTGAGCGTTGGGCCCCAGCATTTT.

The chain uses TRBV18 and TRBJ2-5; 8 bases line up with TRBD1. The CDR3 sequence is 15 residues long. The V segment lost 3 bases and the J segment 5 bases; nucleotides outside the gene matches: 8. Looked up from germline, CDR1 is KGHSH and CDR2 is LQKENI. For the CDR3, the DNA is TGTGCCAGCTCACCGATGAGGACAGGGTTGGAGACCCAGTACTTC. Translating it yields CASSPMRTGLETQYF.

The chain's CDR3 is CASTPGGRQVNIQYF. CDR3 sequence (DNA): TGTGCCAGCACCCCCGGGGGGAGGCAGGTCAACATTCAGTACTTC. This sequence joins TRBV6-5 and TRBJ2-4; 7 bases line up with TRBD2. The CDR3 sequence is 15 residues long. J was trimmed by 7 bases and V by 7 bases; bases with no gene match: 13. Germline lookup yields CDR1 MNHEY and CDR2 SVGAGI.

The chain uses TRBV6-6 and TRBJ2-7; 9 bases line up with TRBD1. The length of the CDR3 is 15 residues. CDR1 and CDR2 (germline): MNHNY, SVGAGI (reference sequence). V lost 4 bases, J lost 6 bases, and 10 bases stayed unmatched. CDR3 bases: TGTGCCAGCAGTTCCTTTCACAGGGGGCTGAGCGAGCAGTACTTC. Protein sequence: CASSSFHRGLSEQYF.

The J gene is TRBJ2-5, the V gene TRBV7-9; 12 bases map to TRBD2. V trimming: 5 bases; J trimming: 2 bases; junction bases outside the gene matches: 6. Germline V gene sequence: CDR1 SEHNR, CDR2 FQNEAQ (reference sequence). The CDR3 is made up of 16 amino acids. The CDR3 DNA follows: TGTGCCAGCAGCCCTTCTCTAGCGGGGGGGCAAGAGACCCAGTACTTC. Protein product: CASSPSLAGGQETQYF.

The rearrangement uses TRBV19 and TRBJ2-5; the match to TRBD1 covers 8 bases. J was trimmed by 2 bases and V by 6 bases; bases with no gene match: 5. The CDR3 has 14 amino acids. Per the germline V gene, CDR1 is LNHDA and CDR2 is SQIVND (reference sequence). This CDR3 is CASSRTGIQETQYF. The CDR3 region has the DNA TGTGCCAGTAGCAGGACAGGGATTCAAGAGACCCAGTACTTC. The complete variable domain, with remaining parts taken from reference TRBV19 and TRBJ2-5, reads DGGITQSPKYLFRKEGQNVTLSCEQNLNHDAMYWYRQDPGQGLRLIYYSQIVNDFQKGDIAEGYSVSREKKESFPLTVTSAQKNPTAFYLCASSRTGIQETQYFGPGTRLLVL.

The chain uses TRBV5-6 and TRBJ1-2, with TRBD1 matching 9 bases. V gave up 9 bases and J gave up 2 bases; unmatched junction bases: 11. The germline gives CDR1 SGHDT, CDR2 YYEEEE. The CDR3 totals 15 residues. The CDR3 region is CATSPGTGLNYGYTF. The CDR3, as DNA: TGTGCCACCTCACCGGGGACAGGGCTGAACTATGGCTACACCTTC.

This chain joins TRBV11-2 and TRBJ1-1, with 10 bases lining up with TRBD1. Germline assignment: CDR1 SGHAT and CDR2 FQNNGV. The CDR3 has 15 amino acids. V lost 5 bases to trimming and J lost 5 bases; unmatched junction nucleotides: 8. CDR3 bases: TGTGCCAGCAGCGTTCGACAGGGGGCAAGTACTGAAGCTTTCTTT. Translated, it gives CASSVRQGASTEAFF.

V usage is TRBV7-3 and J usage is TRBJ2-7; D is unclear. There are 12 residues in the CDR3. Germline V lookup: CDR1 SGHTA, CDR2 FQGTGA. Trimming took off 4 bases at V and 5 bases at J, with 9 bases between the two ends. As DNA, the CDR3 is TGTGCCAGCAGCTCCAACACCGACGAGCAGTACTTC. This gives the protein CASSSNTDEQYF.

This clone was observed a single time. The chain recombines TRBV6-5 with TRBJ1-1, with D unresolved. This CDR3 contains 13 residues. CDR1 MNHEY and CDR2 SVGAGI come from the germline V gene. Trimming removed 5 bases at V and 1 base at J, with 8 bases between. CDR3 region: CASSEPPNTEAFF. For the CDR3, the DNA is TGTGCCAGCAGTGAACCCCCGAACACTGAAGCTTTCTTT.